This TCR beta chain was recovered during a study of identical twins (dated by TCRdb to between 2015 and 2016). Background for the entire study: TCR alpha and beta repertoires from monozygotic twins, unrelated adults of various ages and cord blood were deep-sequenced to test whether fetal clonotypes persist. Replicate twin experiments were performed at different times using different library preparation protocols to rule out contamination.

Every donor was a healthy Caucasian. The twin cohort comprised three pairs of female monozygotic twins, all aged roughly 18 to 29 years. The RNA used for TCR libraries was isolated from peripheral blood mononuclear cells. From the germline V gene, CDR1 is MNHNS and CDR2 is SASEGT. A distance of 20 bases separates the germline ends of V and J, which lose 6 bases and 11 bases respectively. The CDR3 covers 15 residues, taking in both the cysteine and the phenylalanine. Only the CDR3 DNA is retained, 45 bases long and in frame from the first base. This clonotype was recorded many times. Its antigen is currently not known. One base away there is no much larger clone; base qualities are not given. Receptor amplification or capture employed 5' RACE. Sequenced using an Illumina HiSeq 2000. A universal primer binding site was introduced by template switching, and a unique molecular identifier was present in the final cDNA, enabling accurate counting of TCR cDNA molecules. Specific primers in the conserved constant-segment region were used to synthesize first-strand cDNA for TCR alpha and beta chains. To control for contamination, every cDNA library was double barcoded, receiving both a SMART-Mk sample barcode and Illumina barcodes. TruSeq adapter sequences, together with Illumina sample barcodes, were added in two successive PCR steps. The Illumina HiSeq platform was used with custom primers to sequence TCR alpha and beta cDNA libraries. Under the source paper's analysis protocol: Raw reads were processed with MiGEC to extract unique molecular identifiers, and MiXCR was used to determine CDR3 positions. For each individual, recombination models were inferred using an EM algorithm with the repgenHMM and IGoR tools. Shared clonotypes were analyzed with the tcR package in R, and sharing was normalized by the product of cloneset sizes. To study raw recombination without the effects of thymic and clonal selection, out-of-frame nonproductive sequences were analyzed. Using fastp at Q25 and MiXCR, TCRdb reprocessed the public reads and kept productive beta chains. Each CDR3 protein gets just one entry, which takes the most common genes and DNA from the rows behind it. What appears here as the V and J calls and clone size reflects TCRdb's work, not the paper's. This sample lists 700,000 or so distinct CDR3 sequences; about 20% were detected once. Jointly, the top ten make up about 4.3% of the sample.

Broader findings and caveats from the paper: Excess twin sharing in beta out-of-frame sequences was weaker because fewer shared sequences lowered the signal-to-noise ratio. Zero-insertion analyses could be partly confounded by invariant T cells such as MAIT and iNKT, though diverse VJ usage argued against such confounding for most clonotypes. In monozygotic twins, out-of-frame TCR alpha sharing was systematically underestimated by recombination models, although the models agreed with sharing between unrelated individuals. Abundant cord blood beta clonotypes carried fewer insertions; young adult naive repertoires showed a weaker similar trend, while memory repertoires showed none. Out-of-frame TCR alpha sequences shared between twins showed an excess of low generation-probability sequences compared with coincidental sharing between unrelated individuals. Because the same donors could not be followed over many years, the conclusions relied on cross-sectional statistical analysis.

The data also belong to a second study, concerning T cells expressing NK-cell markers. That second publication adds: Fewer than ten donors provided sorted CD3+CD56+NKG2C+, CD3+CD56+NKG2C- and CD3+CD56-NKG2C+ T-cell subsets, whose TCR beta-chain repertoires were profiled. Of the eight sequenced donors, seven were found to be HCMV-seropositive and one was found to be HCMV-seronegative. In several experiments an anti-gammadeltaTCR antibody was added to restrict sorting to alphabetaTCR-expressing T cells. For 6 or 7 donors, the dominant CD3+CD56+NKG2C+ clonotypes were among the top 10 CD8+ clonotypes and accounted for roughly 1.0-7.5% of CD8+ T cells. Those dominant clonotypes were again the most abundant among CD3+CD56-NKG2C+ cells in a handful of donors, at roughly 28.3-60.1%. Whether the expanded NKG2C-expressing T cell clones were specific for HCMV antigens remained unclear. The study sequenced eight donors, all healthy volunteers chosen at random: three men and five women. A commercial ELISA kit detecting HCMV-specific IgG in serum was used to determine HCMV serostatus. For several donors, bulk peripheral blood T-cell repertoires were additionally sequenced from unsorted PBMC. Reads were demultiplexed and grouped by UMI with MIGEC, and clonotypes were assembled and quantified with MiTCR. To remove erroneous sequences, TCR cDNA sequences were retained only when supported by two or more reads. The tcR package was used for downstream repertoire analysis, and clonotypes were matched across fractions by CDR3 nucleotide sequence plus V segment. VDJmatch was used to annotate antigen specificity against VDJdb, with one amino acid substitution in CDR3 permitted.

The sequence derives from a young woman in good health. Sequencing was done on a sample of PBMCs. Recombination linked TRBV6-1 to TRBJ1-6, with the identity of the D gene unclear. For the CDR3, the sequence is CASRSEAVHLTPLHF. The DNA reads TGTGCCAGCAGGTCCGAAGCCGTTCACCTTACACCCCTCCACTTT.